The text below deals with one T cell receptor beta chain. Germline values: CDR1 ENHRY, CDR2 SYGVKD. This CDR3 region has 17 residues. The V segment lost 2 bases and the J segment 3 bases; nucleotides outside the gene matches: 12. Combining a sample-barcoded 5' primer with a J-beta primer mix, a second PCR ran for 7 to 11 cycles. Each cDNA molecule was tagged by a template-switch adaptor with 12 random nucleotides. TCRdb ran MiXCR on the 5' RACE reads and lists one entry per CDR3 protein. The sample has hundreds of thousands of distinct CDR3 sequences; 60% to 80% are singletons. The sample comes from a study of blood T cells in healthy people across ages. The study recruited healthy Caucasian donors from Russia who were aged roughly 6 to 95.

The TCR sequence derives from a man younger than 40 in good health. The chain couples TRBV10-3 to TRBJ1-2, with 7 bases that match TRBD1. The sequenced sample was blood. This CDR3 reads CAISEPFFDREDYGYTF. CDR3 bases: TGTGCCATCAGTGAGCCGTTCTTTGACAGGGAGGACTATGGCTACACCTTC.